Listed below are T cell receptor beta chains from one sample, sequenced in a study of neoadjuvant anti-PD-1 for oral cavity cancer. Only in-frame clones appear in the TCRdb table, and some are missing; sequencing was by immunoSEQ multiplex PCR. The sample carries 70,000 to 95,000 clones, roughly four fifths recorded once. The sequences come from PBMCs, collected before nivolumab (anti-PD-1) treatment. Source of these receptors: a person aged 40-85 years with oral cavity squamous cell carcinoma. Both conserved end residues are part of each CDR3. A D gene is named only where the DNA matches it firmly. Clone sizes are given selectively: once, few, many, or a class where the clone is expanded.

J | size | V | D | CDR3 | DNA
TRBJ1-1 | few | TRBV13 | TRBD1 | CASSSGQGIEAFF | TGTGCCAGCAGCTCCGGACAGGGAATTGAAGCTTTCTTT
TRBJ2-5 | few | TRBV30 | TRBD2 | CAWGGAPGLAGETQYF | TGTGCCTGGGGCGGGGCACCGGGACTAGCGGGAGAGACCCAGTACTTC
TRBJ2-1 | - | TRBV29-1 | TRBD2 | CSVSWGGEQFF | TGCAGCGTCAGTTGGGGGGGGGAGCAGTTCTTC
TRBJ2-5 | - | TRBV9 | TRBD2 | CASSETSGRPLETQYF | TGTGCCAGCAGCGAGACTAGCGGGAGGCCCCTAGAGACCCAGTACTTC
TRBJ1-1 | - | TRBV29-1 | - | CSVTGPGAF | TGCAGCGTTACAGGACCCGGGGCCTTT
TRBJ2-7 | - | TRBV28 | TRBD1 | CASSRQGSTYEQYF | TGTGCCAGCAGCCGACAGGGGTCAACCTACGAGCAGTACTTC
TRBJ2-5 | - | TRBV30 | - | CAWSFSVQETQYF | TGTGCCTGGAGCTTTAGCGTTCAAGAGACCCAGTACTTC
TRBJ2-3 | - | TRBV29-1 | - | CSVRDIDTQYF | TGCAGCGTTAGGGACATAGATACGCAGTATTTT
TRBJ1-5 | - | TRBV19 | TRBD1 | CASSAGQVNQPQHF | TGTGCCAGTAGTGCCGGACAGGTTAATCAGCCCCAGCATTTT
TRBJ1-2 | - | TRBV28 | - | CASSDGGWDDGYTF | TGTGCCAGCTCAGATGGGGGGTGGGACGATGGCTACACCTTC
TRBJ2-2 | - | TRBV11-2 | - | CASSWVENTGELFF | TGTGCCAGCAGTTGGGTGGAGAACACCGGGGAGCTGTTTTTT
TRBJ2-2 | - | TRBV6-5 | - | CASSLRQGNTGELFF | TGTGCCAGCAGTCTAAGGCAGGGGAACACCGGGGAGCTGTTTTTT
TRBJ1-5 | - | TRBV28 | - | CASTRYNQPQHF | TGTGCCAGCACCCGGTACAATCAGCCCCAGCATTTT
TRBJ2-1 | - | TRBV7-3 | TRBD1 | CASSSGQGYEQFF | TGTGCCAGCAGCTCCGGACAGGGGTATGAGCAGTTCTTC
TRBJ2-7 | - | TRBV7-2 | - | CASSLEGTGQVEQYF | TGTGCCAGCAGCTTAGAGGGGACTGGCCAGGTGGAGCAGTACTTC
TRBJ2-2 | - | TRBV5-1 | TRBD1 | CASSFGQGRTGELFF | TGCGCCAGCAGCTTCGGACAGGGCAGAACCGGGGAGCTGTTTTTT
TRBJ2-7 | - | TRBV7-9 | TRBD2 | CASSPPGLAGVNSYEQYF | TGTGCCAGCAGCCCGCCGGGACTAGCGGGAGTAAACTCCTACGAGCAGTACTTC
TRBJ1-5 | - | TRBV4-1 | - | CASSQVGSHSNQPQHF | TGCGCCAGCAGCCAAGTCGGCAGCCATAGCAATCAGCCCCAGCATTTT
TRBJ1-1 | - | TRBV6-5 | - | CASSPLQGLNTEAFF | TGTGCCAGCAGTCCCTTACAGGGCTTGAACACTGAAGCTTTCTTT
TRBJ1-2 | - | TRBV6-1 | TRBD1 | CASSEVGGQGALTYTF | TGTGCCAGCAGTGAAGTTGGGGGACAGGGGGCACTTACCTACACCTTC
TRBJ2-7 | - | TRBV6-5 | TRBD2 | CASSETSASSYEQYF | TGTGCCAGCAGCGAGACTAGCGCGAGCTCCTACGAGCAGTACTTC
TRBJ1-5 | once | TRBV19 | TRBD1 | CASSIGQDWGPQHF | TGTGCCAGTAGTATTGGACAGGACTGGGGACCCCAGCATTTT
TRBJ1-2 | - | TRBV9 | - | CASSVGPSPNYGYTF | TGTGCCAGCAGCGTAGGTCCCAGTCCTAACTATGGCTACACCTTC
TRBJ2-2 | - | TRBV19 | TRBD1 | CASSRTGVNTGELFF | TGTGCCAGTAGTAGAACAGGGGTGAACACCGGGGAGCTGTTTTTT
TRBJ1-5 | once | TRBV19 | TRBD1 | CASSSQGAEWPQHF | TGTGCCAGTAGTTCACAGGGGGCTGAGTGGCCCCAGCATTTT
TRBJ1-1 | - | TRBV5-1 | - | CASSLANSFTEAFF | TGCGCCAGCAGCTTGGCCAATTCCTTCACTGAAGCTTTCTTT
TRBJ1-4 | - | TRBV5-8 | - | CASSGTRATNEKLFF | TGTGCCAGCAGCGGTACCCGAGCAACTAATGAAAAACTGTTTTTT
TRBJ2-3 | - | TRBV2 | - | CASSTGRDTQYF | TGTGCCAGCAGTACCGGCCGAGATACGCAGTATTTT
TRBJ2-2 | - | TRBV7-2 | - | CASSSFGGLELFF | TGTGCCAGCAGCTCCTTTGGCGGGTTGGAGCTGTTTTTT
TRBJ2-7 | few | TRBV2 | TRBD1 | CASKRTGPLYEQYF | TGTGCCAGCAAGAGGACAGGACCTCTTTACGAGCAGTACTTC
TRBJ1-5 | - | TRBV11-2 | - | CASSPGTYSNQPQHF | TGTGCCAGCAGCCCCGGGACATATAGCAATCAGCCCCAGCATTTT
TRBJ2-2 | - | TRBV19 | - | CASKVAENTGELFF | TGTGCCAGTAAGGTGGCAGAGAACACCGGGGAGCTGTTTTTT
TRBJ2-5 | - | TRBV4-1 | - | CASSPLGGASPETQYF | TGCGCCAGCAGCCCCCTCGGAGGGGCGTCCCCAGAGACCCAGTACTTC
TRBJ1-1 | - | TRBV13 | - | CASSLQGLGEAFF | TGTGCCAGCAGCTTACAGGGGTTGGGTGAAGCTTTCTTT
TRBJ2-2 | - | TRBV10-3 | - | CAIQTSGLDTGELFF | TGTGCCATCCAAACTTCAGGGTTGGACACCGGGGAGCTGTTTTTT
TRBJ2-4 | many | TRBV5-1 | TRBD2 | CASSPTSGGKNIQYF | TGCGCCAGCAGCCCGACTAGCGGGGGAAAAAACATTCAGTACTTC
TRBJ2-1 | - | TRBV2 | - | CASKEAYNEQFF | TGTGCCAGCAAGGAAGCCTACAATGAGCAGTTCTTC
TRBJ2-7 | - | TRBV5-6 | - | CASSRGTRPYEQYF | TGTGCCAGCAGCCGCGGGACTCGACCCTACGAGCAGTACTTC
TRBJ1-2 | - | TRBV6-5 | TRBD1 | CASSSRTGSSGYTF | TGTGCCAGCAGTTCTCGGACAGGATCGAGTGGCTACACCTTC
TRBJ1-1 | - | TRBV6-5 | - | CASSYLGSTEAFF | TGTGCCAGCAGTTACTTGGGCAGCACTGAAGCTTTCTTT
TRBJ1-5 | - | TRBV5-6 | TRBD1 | CASGTGDSNQPQHF | TGTGCCAGCGGGACAGGAGATAGCAATCAGCCCCAGCATTTT
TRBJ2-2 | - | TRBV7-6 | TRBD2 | CASSLLLAGVGELFF | TGTGCCAGCAGCTTACTACTAGCGGGAGTAGGGGAGCTGTTTTTT
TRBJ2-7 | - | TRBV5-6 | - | CASSLWEPSYEQYF | TGTGCCAGCAGCTTGTGGGAGCCTTCCTACGAGCAGTACTTC
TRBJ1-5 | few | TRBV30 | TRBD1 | CAWSVRDREIKPQHF | TGTGCCTGGAGTGTAAGGGACAGGGAGATTAAGCCCCAGCATTTT
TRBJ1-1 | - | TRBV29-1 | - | CSVGENTEAFF | TGCAGCGTTGGGGAGAACACTGAAGCTTTCTTT
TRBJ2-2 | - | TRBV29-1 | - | CSDKGLAGELFF | TGCAGCGACAAGGGCCTTGCCGGGGAGCTGTTTTTT
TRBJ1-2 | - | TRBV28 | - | CASSLRGRSNYGYTF | TGTGCCAGCAGTTTAAGGGGCCGATCTAACTATGGCTACACCTTC
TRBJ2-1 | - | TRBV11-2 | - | CASSFSSGSSYNEQFF | TGTGCCAGCAGCTTTTCAAGCGGGTCCTCCTACAATGAGCAGTTCTTC
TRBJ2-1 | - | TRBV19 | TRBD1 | CASSTWTGRNEQFF | TGTGCCAGTAGTACGTGGACAGGGAGGAATGAGCAGTTCTTC
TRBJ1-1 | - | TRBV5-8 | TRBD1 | CASCPGTVSHGGTEAFF | TGTGCCAGCTGCCCTGGGACAGTCAGTCACGGAGGGACTGAAGCTTTCTTT
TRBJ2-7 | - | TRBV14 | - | CASSQPPGQWNF | TGTGCCAGCAGCCAGCCCCCTGGGCAGTGGAACTTC
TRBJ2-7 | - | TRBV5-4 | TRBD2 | CASSSAGPISYEQYF | TGTGCCAGCAGCTCAGCGGGACCTATTTCCTACGAGCAGTACTTC
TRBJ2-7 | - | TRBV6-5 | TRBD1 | CASSPGGGPYEQYF | TGTGCCAGCAGTCCAGGGGGCGGCCCCTACGAGCAGTACTTC